This TCR beta chain stems from a study of T cell repertoires in cytomegalovirus infection. TCRdb called the reads again in MiXCR, with one record for every CDR3 protein. The sample holds nearly 650,000 distinct CDR3 sequences, approximately 24% seen once. V lost 0 bases to trimming and J lost 3 bases, with 12 bases between them. Germline V gene sequence: CDR1 SGHRS, CDR2 YFSETQ. This CDR3 spans 15 amino acids. Sequencing used CD8+ T cells from PBMCs. The origin of this receptor is a human donor in good health (CMV status not recorded). Some clones in this sample may be carry-over from other donors' samples. This chain connects TRBV5-1 to TRBJ1-2, with D tentatively TRBD1 (5 bases). The CDR3 sequence is CASSLVFRDYYGYTF. CDR3 in DNA: TGCGCCAGCAGCTTGGTTTTCAGGGATTACTATGGCTACACCTTC.